This T cell receptor beta chain emerged from a study of blood T cell repertoires in COVID-19. Trimming cost V 7 bases and J 5 bases; bases outside gene matches: 13. In germline, CDR1 is SQVTM, CDR2 ANQGSEA. The CDR3 runs 14 residues. This table comes from immunoSEQ multiplex PCR, and its TCRdb copy is limited to in-frame clones, with some not included. The table has 250,000 to 300,000 clones, roughly 86% seen once; the top ten hold around 3.6%. The material sequenced was peripheral blood. This chain links TRBV29-1 with TRBJ2-5, with TRBD1 identical over 7 bases. The receptor was derived from a man aged 18 to 29 with active or convalescent COVID-19. CDR3 sequence (DNA): TGCAGCGCGACCGGAAGAGGGGGCAACGAGACCCAGTACTTC. This codes for CSATGRGGNETQYF.